Each of the 15 T cell receptor beta chains below was sequenced from the same sample in a study of cytomegalovirus exposure and HLA in healthy donors. Primers included in the PCR were 60 Vbeta and 13 Jbeta primers. Profiled with immunoSEQ multiplex PCR; TCRdb holds only in-frame clones, not every one. The repertoire includes tens of thousands of clones, roughly 84% of them detected once, and 2.1% sits in the top ten. What was sequenced was PBMCs. The receptors were gathered from a man aged 18-30 years in good health and CMV-seronegative.

The chain carries TRBV13 and TRBJ2-3; 9 positions match TRBD2. The junction had 12 bases not matched to a gene; V was cut back by 5 bases and J by 0 bases. Germline loops: CDR1 PRHDT, CDR2 FYEKMQ (reference sequence). The CDR3 has 18 residues. The CDR3 bases are TGTGCCAGCAGCGGTCGGACTAGCGAGAGGTATAGCACAGATACGCAGTATTTT. As protein: CASSGRTSERYSTDTQYF.

The chain employs TRBV6-5 and TRBJ1-2; the D is unclear. This CDR3 spans 13 amino acids. V gave up 6 bases and J gave up 4 bases, with 12 bases separating them. Germline V gives CDR1 MNHEY, CDR2 SVGAGI. CDR3 region: CASSRGQTYGYTF. CDR3 in DNA: TGTGCCAGCAGCCGCGGGCAAACCTATGGCTACACCTTC.

The chain couples TRBV10-2 to TRBJ2-5, with 11 bases that match TRBD2. The CDR3 consists of 17 residues. Trimming removed 2 bases from V and 2 bases from J; junction bases left unmatched: 7. The germline gives CDR1 WSHSY, CDR2 SAAADI. The CDR3 protein is CASSEPGLAAKQETQYF. The DNA of the CDR3 is TGCGCCAGCAGTGAGCCGGGACTAGCGGCTAAACAAGAGACCCAGTACTTC.

This clone was observed once. This chain connects TRBV10-2 to TRBJ1-3; D call uncertain. The V end was cut by 7 bases, the J end by 0 bases, with 10 bases between. The CDR3 sequence is 14 residues long. Germline V lookup: CDR1 WSHSY, CDR2 SAAADI. In nucleotides, the CDR3 is TGCGCCAGCACCTTTACGGGCTCTGGAAACACCATATATTTT. Amino acids: CASTFTGSGNTIYF.

CDR3 sequence (DNA): TGCAGCGTTGAGCGGTGGAATGAGCAGTTCTTC. It translates to CSVERWNEQFF. The V call is TRBV29-1, the J call TRBJ2-1; D remains ambiguous. CDR1 is SQVTM and CDR2 is ANQGSEA in the germline V gene. The V end lost 3 bases, the J end lost 7 bases, and 7 bases lay between the germline ends. CDR3 length: 11 amino acids.

The rearrangement uses TRBV5-1 and TRBJ2-2, with 12 bases that match TRBD2. The V segment lost 0 bases and the J segment 7 bases; nucleotides outside the gene matches: 10. The CDR3 extends over 18 amino acids. Germline CDR1 reads SGHRS; CDR2 reads YFSETQ. CDR3 bases: TGCGCCAGCAGCTTGGGAGCTAGCGGGAGGGCCGTAAACGGGGAGCTGTTTTTT. Translated, it gives CASSLGASGRAVNGELFF. The whole variable domain, filled in from reference TRBV5-1 and TRBJ2-2, reads KAGVTQTPRYLIKTRGQQVTLSCSPISGHRSVSWYQQTPGQGLQFLFEYFSETQRNKGNFPGRFSGRQFSNSRSEMNVSTLELGDSALYLCASSLGASGRAVNGELFFGEGSRLTVL.

This chain connects TRBV7-9 to TRBJ1-1; TRBD1 is a possible D gene (6 bases). Trimming took off 5 bases at V and 4 bases at J, with 8 bases between the two ends. Germline V CDR1 and CDR2: SEHNR, FQNEAQ (reference sequence). The CDR3 has 12 residues. This CDR3 reads CASSQGGTEAFF. The CDR3 coding sequence is TGTGCCAGCAGCCAAGGGGGCACTGAAGCTTTCTTT. Filled out from reference TRBV7-9 and TRBJ1-1, the complete variable domain reads DTGVSQNPRHKITKRGQNVTFRCDPISEHNRLYWYRQTLGQGPEFLTYFQNEAQLEKSRLLSDRFSAERPKGSFSTLEIQRTEQGDSAMYLCASSQGGTEAFFGQGTRLTVV.

The chain combines TRBV6-4 with TRBJ1-2, with 7 bases matching TRBD1. J was trimmed by 4 bases and V by 0 bases; bases with no gene match: 8. CDR3 length: 16 residues. Germline V gene data show CDR1 as MRHNA and CDR2 as SNTAGT. The CDR3 DNA reads TGTGCCAGCAGTGACTCAACAAGACAGGGCGGCTATGGCTACACCTTC. As protein: CASSDSTRQGGYGYTF.

The rearrangement links TRBV14 to TRBJ1-2, with D uncertain. Germline V gene lookup returns CDR1 SGHDN and CDR2 FVKESK. Trimming took off 1 base at V and 2 bases at J, with 11 bases between the two ends. The CDR3 consists of 15 residues. CDR3 sequence (DNA): TGTGCCAGCAGCCAAGCCGCAGTCAGGAACTATGGCTACACCTTC. As protein: CASSQAAVRNYGYTF.

V usage is TRBV7-9 and J usage is TRBJ2-1; TRBD1 matches 8 bases. The V segment lost 8 bases and the J segment 9 bases; nucleotides outside the gene matches: 6. Germline CDR1 and CDR2: SEHNR and FQNEAQ (reference sequence). The CDR3 extends over 12 amino acids. CDR3 coding DNA: TGTGCCAGCGCCGGACAGGGTGTTGAGCAGTTCTTC. It encodes CASAGQGVEQFF.

This chain joins TRBV25-1 and TRBJ1-2, with 7 nucleotides matching TRBD1. Germline trimming cut 10 bases from V and 10 bases from J; bases unmatched to any gene: 12. Germline loops: CDR1 MGHDK, CDR2 SYGVNS. This CDR3 contains 12 residues. In nucleotides, the CDR3 is TGTGCCACATCAACAGGGGCGCGCGACTACACCTTC. This sequence encodes CATSTGARDYTF.

V and J are TRBV6-6 and TRBJ1-5; 7 positions agree with TRBD1. The CDR3 totals 15 residues. With 7 bases clipped from V and 2 bases from J, the junction kept 8 bases outside the gene matches. In germline, CDR1 is MNHNY, CDR2 SVGAGI (reference sequence). The CDR3 DNA is TGTGCCAGCATCGTTGACAGGGCCCGCAATCAGCCCCAGCATTTT. The encoded protein is CASIVDRARNQPQHF.

This clone is a singleton in its sample. The chain links TRBV29-1 to TRBJ2-7; D is undetermined. The ends were cut back, 7 bases at V and 1 base at J, with 11 bases in the middle. Germline assignment: CDR1 SQVTM and CDR2 ANQGSEA. The CDR3 length is 12 residues. CDR3 sequence: CSAVTPSYEQYF. The DNA of the CDR3 is TGCAGCGCTGTAACACCTTCCTACGAGCAGTACTTC.

This chain joins TRBV15 and TRBJ2-1, with a tentative D call TRBD2 (5 bases). CDR1 is LNHNV and CDR2 is YYDKDF in the germline V gene (reference sequence). Deletions cut 5 bases from V and 2 bases from J, with 16 bases between. This CDR3 is built from 16 residues. The CDR3 here is CATSQIGEWPYNEQFF. The CDR3 nucleotides are TGTGCCACCAGCCAAATTGGGGAGTGGCCCTACAATGAGCAGTTCTTC.

This clone was seen only a few times. The chain has TRBV5-1 and TRBJ1-3; the match to TRBD1 covers 7 bases. Trimming cost V 4 bases and J 1 base; bases outside gene matches: 2. The CDR3 is 14 residues long. Per germline, CDR1 SGHRS and CDR2 YFSETQ. The CDR3 sequence: CASSQGGSGNTIYF. The CDR3 nucleotides read TGCGCCAGCAGCCAGGGGGGTTCTGGAAACACCATATATTTT.